The sequence of this TCR beta chain was determined in a study of neurological immune-mediated disorders. cDNA was made by 5'RACE with 10-nucleotide random UMIs. From the 5' RACE reads, TCRdb called clonotypes with MiXCR, one entry per CDR3 protein. The repertoire holds 65,000 to 80,000 distinct CDR3 sequences, with roughly 15% as singletons. This CDR3 has 15 amino acids. Germline V lookup: CDR1 DFQATT, CDR2 SNEGSKA (reference sequence). Trimming took off 3 bases at V and 3 bases at J, with 15 bases between the two ends. There are many counts of this clonotype. The sequence came from a woman aged 40 to 50 in good health. The V and J genes are TRBV20-1 and TRBJ2-4; possibly TRBD1 or TRBD2 for D (6 bases each). Source material: PBMCs. The DNA of the CDR3 is TGCAGTGCTAGTAGGGGGGCGCGAGGCAAAAACATTCAGTACTTC. Its translation is CSASRGARGKNIQYF.